This T cell receptor (beta chain) was captured by sequencing in a study of cytomegalovirus exposure and HLA in healthy donors. PCR was performed using 60 Vbeta and 13 Jbeta primers. The table came from immunoSEQ multiplex PCR; TCRdb's copy has only in-frame clones and leaves some out. This sample yields 85,000 to 120,000 clones, of which over 70% are seen a single time; 0.65% to 0.85% belongs to the top ten. V was shortened by 4 bases and J by 0 bases, with 24 bases between the two germline ends. Germline CDR1 and CDR2: SGHKS and YYEKEE (reference sequence). CDR3 length: 19 amino acids. About this clone itself: No antigen is known for it.

Findings and caveats of the study: CMV serostatus was the only immune exposure information that was available. After further analysis at a later stage, under 20,000 TCR beta sequences were associated with HLA alleles at 0.05 false discovery rate. There were fewer than 200 TCR beta chains listed as cytomegalovirus-associated. Later analysis identified a missense DCLRE1C variant that was linked to TCR beta V- and J-gene trimming.

Sequenced material: PBMCs. The origin of this receptor is a boy between 10 and 17 years old in good health and CMV-seronegative. This chain links TRBV5-5 with TRBJ2-3; maybe TRBD2 (5 bases). CDR3 nucleotide sequence: TGTGCCAGCAGCCCCCCGCCGGGGTCCTATAACCCTAGCACAGATACGCAGTATTTT. It specifies CASSPPPGSYNPSTDTQYF.